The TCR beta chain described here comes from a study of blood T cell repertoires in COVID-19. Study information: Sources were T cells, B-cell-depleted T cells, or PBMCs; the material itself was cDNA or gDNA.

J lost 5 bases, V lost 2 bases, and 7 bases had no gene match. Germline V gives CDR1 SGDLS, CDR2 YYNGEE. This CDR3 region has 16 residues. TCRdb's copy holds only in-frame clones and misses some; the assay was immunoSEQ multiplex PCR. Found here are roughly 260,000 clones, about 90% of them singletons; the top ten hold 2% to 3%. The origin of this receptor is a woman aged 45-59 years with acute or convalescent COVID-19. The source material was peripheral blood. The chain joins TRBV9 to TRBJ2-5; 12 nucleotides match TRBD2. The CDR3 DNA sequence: TGTGCCAGCAGCGTCCTAGCGGGAGGGCCGTGGGAGACCCAGTACTTC. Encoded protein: CASSVLAGGPWETQYF.